Given below is one T cell receptor beta chain in context. Its antigen is still unknown. Other autoimmune diseases, uncontrolled infections, pregnancy or lactation led to the exclusion of patients. Patients were diagnosed from clinical symptoms, serum thyroxine, TRAb, thyroid ultrasound and orbital computed tomography. Germline CDR1 is SQVTM and CDR2 is ANQGSEA. This CDR3 contains 12 residues. V was pared by 4 bases and J by 5 bases, with 12 bases between. This entry belongs to a study of Graves' ophthalmopathy and Graves' hyperthyroidism. Regarding the study as a whole: Also, most clonotypes expanded in the thyroid above 0.001 frequency appeared in blood.

Amplified TCR beta CDR3 regions were obtained using RNA transcripts as template. A first-round RT-PCR used HTBI primers, followed by a second-round multiplex PCR. MiXCR, applied by TCRdb to the multiplex PCR reads, yields one record per CDR3 protein. The profile shows hundreds of thousands of distinct CDR3 sequences, about two fifths of them singletons. This TCR derives from an adult man with Graves' ophthalmopathy. This chain uses TRBV29-1 with TRBJ2-7; maybe TRBD2 (6 bases). What was sequenced was peripheral blood. The DNA for the CDR3 is TGCAGCGTTGGGGGGGTCGGGGACGAGCAGTACTTC. Its translation is CSVGGVGDEQYF.